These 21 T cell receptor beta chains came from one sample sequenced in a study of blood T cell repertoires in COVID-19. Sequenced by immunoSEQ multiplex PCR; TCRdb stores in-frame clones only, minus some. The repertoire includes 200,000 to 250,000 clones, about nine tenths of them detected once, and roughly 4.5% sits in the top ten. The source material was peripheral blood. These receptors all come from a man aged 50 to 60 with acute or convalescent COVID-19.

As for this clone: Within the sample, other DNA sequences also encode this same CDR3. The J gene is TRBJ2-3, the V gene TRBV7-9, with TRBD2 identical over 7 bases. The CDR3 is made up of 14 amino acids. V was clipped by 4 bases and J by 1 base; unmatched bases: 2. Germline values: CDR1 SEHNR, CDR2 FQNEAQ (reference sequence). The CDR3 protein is CASSSSGGTDTQYF. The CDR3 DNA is TGTGCCAGCAGCTCGAGCGGGGGCACAGATACGCAGTATTTT.

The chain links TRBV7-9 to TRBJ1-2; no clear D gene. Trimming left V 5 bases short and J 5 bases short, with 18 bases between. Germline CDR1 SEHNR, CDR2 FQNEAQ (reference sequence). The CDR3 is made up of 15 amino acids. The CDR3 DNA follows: TGTGCCAGCAGCCCAGAGGGAGTCGGGTTATATGGCTACACCTTC. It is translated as CASSPEGVGLYGYTF.

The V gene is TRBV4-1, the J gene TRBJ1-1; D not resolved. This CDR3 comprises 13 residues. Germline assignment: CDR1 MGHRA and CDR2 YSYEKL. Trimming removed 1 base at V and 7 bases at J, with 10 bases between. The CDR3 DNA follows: TGCGCCAGCAGCCAAGGTAGAGTGATTGAAGCTTTCTTT. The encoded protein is CASSQGRVIEAFF.

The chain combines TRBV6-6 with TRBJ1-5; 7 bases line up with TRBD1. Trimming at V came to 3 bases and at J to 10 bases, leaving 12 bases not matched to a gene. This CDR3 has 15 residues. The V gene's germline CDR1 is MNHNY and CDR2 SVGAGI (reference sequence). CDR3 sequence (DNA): TGTGCCAGCAGTTATGCCGGGACAGCGGCTGGTCCCCAGCATTTT. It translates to CASSYAGTAAGPQHF.

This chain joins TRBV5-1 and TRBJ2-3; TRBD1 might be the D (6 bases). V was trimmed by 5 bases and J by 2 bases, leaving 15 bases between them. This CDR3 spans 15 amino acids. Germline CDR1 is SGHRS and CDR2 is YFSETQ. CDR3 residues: CASRIWDTYTDTQYF. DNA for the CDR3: TGCGCCAGCAGGATATGGGACACGTACACAGATACGCAGTATTTT. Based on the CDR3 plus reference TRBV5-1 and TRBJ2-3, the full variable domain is KAGVTQTPRYLIKTRGQQVTLSCSPISGHRSVSWYQQTPGQGLQFLFEYFSETQRNKGNFPGRFSGRQFSNSRSEMNVSTLELGDSALYLCASRIWDTYTDTQYFGPGTRLTVL.

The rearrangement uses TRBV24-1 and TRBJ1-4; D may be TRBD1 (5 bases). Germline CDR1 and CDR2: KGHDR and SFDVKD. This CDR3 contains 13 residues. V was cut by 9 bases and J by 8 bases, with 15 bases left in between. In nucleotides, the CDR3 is TGTGCCACCGTGGCGGGGCTGGGCGAAAAACTGTTTTTT. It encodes CATVAGLGEKLFF.

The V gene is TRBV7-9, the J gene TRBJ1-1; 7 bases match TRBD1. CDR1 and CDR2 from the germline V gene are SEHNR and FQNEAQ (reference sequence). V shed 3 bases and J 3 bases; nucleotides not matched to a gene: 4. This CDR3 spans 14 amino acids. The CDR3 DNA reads TGTGCCAGCAGCTTCGGAGGGGGCGACACTGAAGCTTTCTTT. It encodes CASSFGGGDTEAFF.

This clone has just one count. In nucleotides, the CDR3 is TGTGCCAGCAGCTTAGCTGAGTCGACAGGGAGCGATTCACCCCTCCACTTT. It specifies CASSLAESTGSDSPLHF. V usage is TRBV5-8 and J usage is TRBJ1-6; 7 nucleotides agree with TRBD1. Looked up from germline, CDR1 is SGHTS and CDR2 is YDEGEE. The CDR3 loop spans 17 amino acids. V was pared by 2 bases and J by 8 bases, with 13 bases of the junction left unmatched.

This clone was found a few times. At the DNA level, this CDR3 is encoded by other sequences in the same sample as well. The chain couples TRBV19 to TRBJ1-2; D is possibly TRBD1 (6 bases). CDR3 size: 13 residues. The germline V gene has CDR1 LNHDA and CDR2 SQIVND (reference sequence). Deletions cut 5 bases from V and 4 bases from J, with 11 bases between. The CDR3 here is CASSPQGFYGYTF. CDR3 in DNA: TGTGCCAGTAGTCCCCAGGGGTTCTATGGCTACACCTTC.

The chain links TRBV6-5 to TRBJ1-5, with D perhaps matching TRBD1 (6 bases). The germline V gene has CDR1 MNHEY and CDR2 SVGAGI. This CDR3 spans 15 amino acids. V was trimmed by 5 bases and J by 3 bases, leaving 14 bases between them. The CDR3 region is CASSPIQGYNQPQHF. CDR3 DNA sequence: TGTGCCAGCAGTCCGATCCAGGGGTACAATCAGCCCCAGCATTTT.

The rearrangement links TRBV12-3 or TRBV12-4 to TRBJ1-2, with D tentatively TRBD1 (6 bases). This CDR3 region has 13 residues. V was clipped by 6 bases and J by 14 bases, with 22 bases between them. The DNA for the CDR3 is TGTGCCAGCAGGAGAGGGGGTCCCGGAATTGAAACCTTC. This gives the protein CASRRGGPGIETF.

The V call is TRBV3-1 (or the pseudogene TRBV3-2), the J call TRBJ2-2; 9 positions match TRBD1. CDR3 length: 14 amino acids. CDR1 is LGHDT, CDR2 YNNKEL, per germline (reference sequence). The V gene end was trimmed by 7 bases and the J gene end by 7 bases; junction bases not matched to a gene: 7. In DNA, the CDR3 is TGTGCCAGCATGGGGACAGGGATGGGCGGGGAGCTGTTTTTT. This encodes CASMGTGMGGELFF.

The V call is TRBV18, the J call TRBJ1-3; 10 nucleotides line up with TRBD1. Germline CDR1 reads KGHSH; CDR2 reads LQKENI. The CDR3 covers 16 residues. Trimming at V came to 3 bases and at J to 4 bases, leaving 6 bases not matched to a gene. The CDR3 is CASSPYGTGDGNTIYF. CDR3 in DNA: TGTGCCAGCTCACCCTACGGGACAGGGGACGGAAACACCATATATTTT.

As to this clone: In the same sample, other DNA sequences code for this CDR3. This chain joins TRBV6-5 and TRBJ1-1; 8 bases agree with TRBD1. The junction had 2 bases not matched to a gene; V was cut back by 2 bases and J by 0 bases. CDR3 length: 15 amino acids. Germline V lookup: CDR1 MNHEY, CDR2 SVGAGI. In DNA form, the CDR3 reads TGTGCCAGCAGTTACAGGGACAGGATGAACACTGAAGCTTTCTTT. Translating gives CASSYRDRMNTEAFF.

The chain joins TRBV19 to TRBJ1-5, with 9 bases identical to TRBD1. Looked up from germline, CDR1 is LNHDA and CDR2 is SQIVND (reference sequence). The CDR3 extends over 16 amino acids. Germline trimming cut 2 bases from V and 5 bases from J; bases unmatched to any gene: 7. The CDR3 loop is CASSIRAGQGDQPQHF. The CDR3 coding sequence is TGTGCCAGTAGTATAAGAGCGGGACAGGGCGATCAGCCCCAGCATTTT. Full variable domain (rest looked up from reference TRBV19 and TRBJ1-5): DGGITQSPKYLFRKEGQNVTLSCEQNLNHDAMYWYRQDPGQGLRLIYYSQIVNDFQKGDIAEGYSVSREKKESFPLTVTSAQKNPTAFYLCASSIRAGQGDQPQHFGDGTRLSIL.

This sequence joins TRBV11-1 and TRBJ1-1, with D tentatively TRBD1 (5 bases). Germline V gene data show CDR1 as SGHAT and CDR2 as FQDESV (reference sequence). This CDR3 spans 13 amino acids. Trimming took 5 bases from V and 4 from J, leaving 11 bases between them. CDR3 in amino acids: CASSPGTATEAFF. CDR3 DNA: TGTGCCAGCAGCCCCGGGACTGCCACTGAAGCTTTCTTT.

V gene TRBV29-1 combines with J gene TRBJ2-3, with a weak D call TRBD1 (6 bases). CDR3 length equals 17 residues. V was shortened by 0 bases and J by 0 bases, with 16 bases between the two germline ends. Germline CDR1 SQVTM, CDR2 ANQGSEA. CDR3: CSVEESQQGASTDTQYF. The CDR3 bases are TGCAGCGTTGAAGAAAGCCAACAGGGTGCTAGCACAGATACGCAGTATTTT.

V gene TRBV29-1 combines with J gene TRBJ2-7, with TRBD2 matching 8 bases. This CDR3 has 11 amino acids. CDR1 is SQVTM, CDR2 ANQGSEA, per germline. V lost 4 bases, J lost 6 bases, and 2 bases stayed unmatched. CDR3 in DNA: TGCAGCGTTGTGCGGGGGGTCGAGCAGTACTTC. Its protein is CSVVRGVEQYF.

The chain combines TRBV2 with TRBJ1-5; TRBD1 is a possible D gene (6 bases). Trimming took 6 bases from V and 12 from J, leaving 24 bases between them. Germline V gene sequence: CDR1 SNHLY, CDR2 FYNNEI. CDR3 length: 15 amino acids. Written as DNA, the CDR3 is TGTGCCAGCAGCGAACCGGGACACAGGTCCGGTCTCCAGCATTTT. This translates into CASSEPGHRSGLQHF. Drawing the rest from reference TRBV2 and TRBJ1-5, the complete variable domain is EPEVTQTPSHQVTQMGQEVILRCVPISNHLYFYWYRQILGQKVEFLVSFYNNEISEKSEIFDDQFSVERPDGSNFTLKIRSTKLEDSAMYFCASSEPGHRSGLQHFGDGTRLSIL.

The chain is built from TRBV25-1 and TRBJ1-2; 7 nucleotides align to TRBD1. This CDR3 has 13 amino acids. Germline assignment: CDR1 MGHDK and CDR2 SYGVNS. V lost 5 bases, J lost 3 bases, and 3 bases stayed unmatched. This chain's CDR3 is CASSIQGDYGYTF. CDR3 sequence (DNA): TGTGCCAGCAGTATTCAGGGGGACTATGGCTACACCTTC.

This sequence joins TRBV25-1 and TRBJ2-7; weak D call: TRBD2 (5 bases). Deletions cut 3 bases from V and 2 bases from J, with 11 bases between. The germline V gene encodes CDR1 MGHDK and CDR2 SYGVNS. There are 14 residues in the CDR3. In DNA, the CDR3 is TGTGCCAGCAGTGACCCGGGATACACCTACGAGCAGTACTTC. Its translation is CASSDPGYTYEQYF.